The TCR beta chain under discussion was sequenced for a study of blood T cell repertoires in COVID-19. The overall study: The cDNA or gDNA used as material had been derived from T cells, B-cell-depleted T cells, or PBMCs.

Original data processing: It was from reference gene primer amplification that nucleated cell counts were estimated. TCRdb's table, derived via immunoSEQ multiplex PCR, lists solely in-frame clones and lacks some. V, J and clone size were drawn from that table, and D and trimming were deduced from the DNA. The sample includes some 38,000 clones, 70% to 90% of them seen just once. This CDR3 contains 14 residues. The V end was cut by 10 bases, the J end by 5 bases, with 20 bases between. Germline V gives CDR1 WSHSY, CDR2 SAAADI. The chain links TRBV10-2 to TRBJ2-5; D might be TRBD2 (6 bases). Specimen: peripheral blood. This receptor was taken from a man aged 45-65 years with active COVID-19. The CDR3 DNA follows: TGCGCCATCCGACCCAGCGGGCGTCCCGAGACCCAGTACTTC. Its translation is CAIRPSGRPETQYF.